A single sample is the source of the 10 T cell receptor beta chains below, sequenced in a study of OX40 agonist ivuxolimab in advanced cancers. Sequenced by immunoSEQ multiplex PCR; TCRdb stores in-frame clones only, minus some. The repertoire consists of some 96,000 clones, with approximately 91% occurring once and the leading ten covering approximately 0.16%. The input for sequencing was CD4+ or CD8+ T cells sorted from blood, taken in a trial of the OX40 agonist ivuxolimab. The receptor set was obtained from an adult with an advanced solid tumor such as melanoma, head and neck, liver or kidney cancer.

The table lists this clone with a count of one. This chain links TRBV7-2 with TRBJ1-1, with D uncertain. CDR1 and CDR2 from the germline V gene are SGHTA and FQGNSA. This CDR3 comprises 15 residues. V lost 2 bases and J 7 bases, leaving 17 bases between the germline ends. CDR3 nucleotide sequence: TGTGCCAGCAGCTTAATACGGTCAGGCACTGGTGAAGCTTTCTTT. Translated: CASSLIRSGTGEAFF.

The CDR3 sequence is CASSPGPSGRGEQYF. The CDR3 DNA is TGTGCCAGCAGCCCGGGGCCTAGCGGGAGAGGCGAGCAGTACTTC. This sequence joins TRBV7-3 and TRBJ2-7; 10 bases align to TRBD2. The CDR3 runs 15 residues. CDR1 and CDR2 (germline): SGHTA, FQGTGA. The V gene end was trimmed by 5 bases and the J gene end by 6 bases; junction bases not matched to a gene: 10.

Worth noting for this clone: This sample also contains other DNA sequences that code for the same CDR3. The CDR3, as DNA: TGTGCCAGCAGTTTAAGGGACGGCTACACCTTC. Translating gives CASSLRDGYTF. The genes are TRBV28 and TRBJ1-2; possibly TRBD1 for D (5 bases). Between the trimmed V and J ends, which lost 2 bases and 8 bases, there was a span of 6 bases. The CDR3 sequence is 11 residues long. From germline, CDR1 is MDHEN and CDR2 SYDVKM.

The V and J genes are TRBV7-2 and TRBJ2-1, with 9 bases aligning to TRBD2. The CDR3 covers 13 residues. V lost 3 bases and J lost 12; bases outside the gene matches: 6. Per the germline V gene, CDR1 is SGHTA and CDR2 is FQGNSA. The CDR3 DNA sequence: TGTGCCAGCAGCTTTAGCGGGAGTTCGGGGCAGTTCTTC. Translating gives CASSFSGSSGQFF.

The V and J genes are TRBV19 and TRBJ2-2; D is possibly TRBD2 (5 bases). Germline CDR1 LNHDA, CDR2 SQIVND (reference sequence). The V end lost 2 bases, the J end lost 0 bases, and 7 bases lay between the germline ends. The CDR3 runs 15 residues. In DNA form, the CDR3 reads TGTGCCAGTAGTATAAGCGGCCCGAACACCGGGGAGCTGTTTTTT. It yields the protein CASSISGPNTGELFF.

A note on this clone: This sample includes further DNA sequences coding for the same CDR3. V is TRBV14 and J is TRBJ1-1; perhaps TRBD1 as D (6 bases). Trimming took 2 bases from V and 1 from J, leaving 8 bases between them. The germline V gene encodes CDR1 SGHDN and CDR2 FVKESK. The CDR3 has 14 residues. CDR3 amino acids: CASSQPGQNTEAFF. The CDR3, as DNA: TGTGCCAGCAGCCAACCGGGACAGAACACTGAAGCTTTCTTT.

V is TRBV5-1 and J is TRBJ2-5; 9 bases map to TRBD1. The CDR3 is 14 residues long. Losses at the gene ends were 5 bases for V and 5 bases for J; bases not matched to a gene: 7. The germline CDR1 and CDR2 sequences are SGHRS and YFSETQ. CDR3 in amino acids: CASRLTGGWETQYF. As DNA, the CDR3 is TGCGCCAGCAGACTTACAGGGGGCTGGGAGACCCAGTACTTC.

This clone was picked up a small number of times. This chain connects TRBV18 to TRBJ1-6; D perhaps matches TRBD1 (6 bases). The length of the CDR3 is 16 residues. V lost 2 bases and J lost 7, with 15 bases in between. Germline lookup yields CDR1 KGHSH and CDR2 LQKENI. For the CDR3, the DNA is TGTGCCAGCTCACCATTGGAACAGGGCGACAATTCACCCCTCCACTTT. It yields the protein CASSPLEQGDNSPLHF.

The CDR3 loop reads CASSIEERDRPTDTQYF. The CDR3 DNA sequence: TGTGCCAGTAGTATAGAGGAGCGGGACCGCCCCACAGATACGCAGTATTTT. The chain has TRBV19 and TRBJ2-3; 7 bases are shared with TRBD2. With 0 bases clipped from V and 2 bases from J, the junction kept 8 bases outside the gene matches. The germline V gene encodes CDR1 LNHDA and CDR2 SQIVND (reference sequence). CDR3 size: 17 residues.

This chain links TRBV5-1 with TRBJ2-1, with D hard to call. CDR3 length equals 15 residues. The germline CDR1 and CDR2 sequences are SGHRS and YFSETQ. V lost 4 bases and J 0 bases, leaving 11 bases between the germline ends. CDR3 bases: TGCGCCAGCAGCCCAAACACTTTCTCCTACAATGAGCAGTTCTTC. Its translation is CASSPNTFSYNEQFF.